The next 2 T cell receptor beta chains were all read from a single sample in a study of blood T cell repertoires in COVID-19 (dated by TCRdb to the early 2020s). The method behind the library was the immunoSEQ multiplex PCR assay. Not all clones reach the TCRdb copy of this immuneACCESS table, which keeps in-frame sequences only. Checked studies attribute under half of the gap to unresolved V genes and leave the rest unexplained. This sample gives roughly 320,000 clones in total; roughly 91% of them show up just once. Of the sample, 1.5% to 2% is held by the ten largest clones. Material: peripheral blood. The receptor source for this set is a woman between 25 and 40 years old with COVID-19, enrolled during active disease.

V is TRBV6-5 and J is TRBJ2-2, with TRBD1 matching 7 bases. This CDR3 is built from 14 residues. Germline lookup yields CDR1 MNHEY and CDR2 SVGAGI. V trimming: 6 bases; J trimming: 5 bases; junction bases outside the gene matches: 6. The CDR3: CASRDRDSTGELFF. The DNA of the CDR3 is TGTGCCAGCAGAGACAGGGATAGTACCGGGGAGCTGTTTTTT.

The chain recombines TRBV18 with TRBJ1-2; 8 bases fit TRBD1. Germline trimming cut 0 bases from V and 3 bases from J; bases unmatched to any gene: 9. Germline lookup yields CDR1 KGHSH and CDR2 LQKENI. CDR3 size: 17 residues. The CDR3 protein is CASSPPMTGEVDYGYTF. The DNA for the CDR3 is TGTGCCAGCTCACCACCTATGACAGGGGAGGTCGACTATGGCTACACCTTC.